This TCR beta chain was profiled in a study of CD8 T cells in ankylosing spondylitis. Study-level results: Significantly higher representation of disease-linked clones was reported for matched ankylosing spondylitis synovial fluid. One TCR beta motif, made up of 7 or 8 highly homologous variants, appeared characteristic of ankylosing spondylitis blood.

The authors made TCR beta libraries by quantitative 5'-RACE with molecular barcodes. Each CDR3 protein gets one entry after TCRdb re-called the 5' RACE reads with MiXCR. The sample has under 950,000 distinct CDR3 sequences, 15% to 20% seen once; the top ten hold under 20%. The CDR3 sequence is 14 residues long. Per the germline V gene, CDR1 is SEHNR and CDR2 is FQNEAQ (reference sequence). J gave up 6 bases and V 7 bases, and 4 bases lay outside the gene matches. This clonotype was observed a few times. Its antigen is not known. The sequenced material came from blood, either unsorted or a sorted T cell fraction (not recorded which). The chain links TRBV7-9 to TRBJ2-2; TRBD2 aligns across 11 bases. The sequence came from a male donor with ankylosing spondylitis. The CDR3: CASTVAGGPGELFF. CDR3 DNA sequence: TGTGCCAGCACCGTAGCGGGGGGGCCCGGGGAGCTGTTTTTT.